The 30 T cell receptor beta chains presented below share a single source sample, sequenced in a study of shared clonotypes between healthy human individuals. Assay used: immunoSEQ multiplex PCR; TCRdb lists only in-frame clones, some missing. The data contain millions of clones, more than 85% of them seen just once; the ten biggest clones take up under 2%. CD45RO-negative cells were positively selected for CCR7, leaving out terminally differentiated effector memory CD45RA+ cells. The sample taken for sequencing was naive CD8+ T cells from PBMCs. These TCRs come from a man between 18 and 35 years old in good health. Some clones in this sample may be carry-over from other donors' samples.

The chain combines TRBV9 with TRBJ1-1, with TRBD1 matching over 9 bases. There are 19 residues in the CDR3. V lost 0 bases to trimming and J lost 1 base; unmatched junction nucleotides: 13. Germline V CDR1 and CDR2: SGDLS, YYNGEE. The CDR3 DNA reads TGTGCCAGCAGCGTAGCACCGACACGACAGGGGGACCGGAACACTGAAGCTTTCTTT. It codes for CASSVAPTRQGDRNTEAFF.

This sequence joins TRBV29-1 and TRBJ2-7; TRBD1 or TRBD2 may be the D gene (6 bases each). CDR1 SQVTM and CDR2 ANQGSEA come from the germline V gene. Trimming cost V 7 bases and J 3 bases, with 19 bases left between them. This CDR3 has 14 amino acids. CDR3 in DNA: TGCAGCGCCCTAGGGGGGAACAGCCTCTACGAGCAGTACTTC. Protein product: CSALGGNSLYEQYF.

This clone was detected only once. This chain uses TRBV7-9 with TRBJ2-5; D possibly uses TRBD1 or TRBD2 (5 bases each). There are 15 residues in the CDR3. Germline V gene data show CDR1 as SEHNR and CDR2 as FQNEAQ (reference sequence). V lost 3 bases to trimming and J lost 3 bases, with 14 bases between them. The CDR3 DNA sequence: TGTGCCAGCAGCTTGGGCCGGGACCTGGAAGAGACCCAGTACTTC. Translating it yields CASSLGRDLEETQYF.

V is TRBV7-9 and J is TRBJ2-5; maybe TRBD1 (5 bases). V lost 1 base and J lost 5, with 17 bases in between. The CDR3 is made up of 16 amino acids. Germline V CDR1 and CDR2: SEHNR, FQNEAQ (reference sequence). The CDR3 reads CASSLGQAGITETQYF. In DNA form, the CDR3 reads TGTGCCAGCAGCTTAGGCCAGGCAGGGATCACGGAGACCCAGTACTTC.

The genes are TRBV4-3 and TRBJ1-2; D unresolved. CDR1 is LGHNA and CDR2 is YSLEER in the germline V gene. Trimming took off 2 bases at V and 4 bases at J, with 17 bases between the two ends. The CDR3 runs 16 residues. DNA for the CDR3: TGCGCCAGCAGCCAAACATTGAGGGCGCGGGTCTATGGCTACACCTTC. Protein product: CASSQTLRARVYGYTF.

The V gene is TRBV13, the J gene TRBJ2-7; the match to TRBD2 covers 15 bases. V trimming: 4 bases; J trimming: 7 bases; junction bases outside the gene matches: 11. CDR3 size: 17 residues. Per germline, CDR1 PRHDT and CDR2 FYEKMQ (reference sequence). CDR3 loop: CASSSGLAGGSLLEQYF. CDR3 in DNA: TGTGCCAGCAGCTCGGGACTAGCGGGAGGCTCCCTGCTGGAGCAGTACTTC. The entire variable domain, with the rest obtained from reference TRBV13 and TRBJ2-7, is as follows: AAGVIQSPRHLIKEKRETATLKCYPIPRHDTVYWYQQGPGQDPQFLISFYEKMQSDKGSIPDRFSAQQFSDYHSELNMSSLELGDSALYFCASSSGLAGGSLLEQYFGPGTRLTVT.

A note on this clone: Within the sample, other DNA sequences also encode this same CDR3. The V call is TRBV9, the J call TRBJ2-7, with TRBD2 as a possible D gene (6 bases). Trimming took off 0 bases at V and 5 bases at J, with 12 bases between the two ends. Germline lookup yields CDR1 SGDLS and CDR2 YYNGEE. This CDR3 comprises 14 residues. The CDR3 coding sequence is TGTGCCAGCAGCGTAGCTGGAGGGTCCCACGAGCAGTACTTC. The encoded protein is CASSVAGGSHEQYF.

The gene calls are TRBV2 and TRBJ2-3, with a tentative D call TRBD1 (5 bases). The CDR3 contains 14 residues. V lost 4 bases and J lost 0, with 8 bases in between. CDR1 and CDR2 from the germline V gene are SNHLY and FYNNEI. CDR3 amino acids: CASSGTSSTDTQYF. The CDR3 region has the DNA TGTGCCAGCAGTGGGACATCTAGCACAGATACGCAGTATTTT. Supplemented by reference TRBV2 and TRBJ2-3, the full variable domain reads EPEVTQTPSHQVTQMGQEVILRCVPISNHLYFYWYRQILGQKVEFLVSFYNNEISEKSEIFDDQFSVERPDGSNFTLKIRSTKLEDSAMYFCASSGTSSTDTQYFGPGTRLTVL.

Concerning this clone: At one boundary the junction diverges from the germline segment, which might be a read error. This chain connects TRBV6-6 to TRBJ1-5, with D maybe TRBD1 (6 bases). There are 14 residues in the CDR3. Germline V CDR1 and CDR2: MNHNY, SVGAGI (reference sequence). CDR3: CASSYENWRLGGNF. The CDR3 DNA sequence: TGTGCCAGCAGTTACGAGAATTGGCGCCTTGGGGGCAATTTT.

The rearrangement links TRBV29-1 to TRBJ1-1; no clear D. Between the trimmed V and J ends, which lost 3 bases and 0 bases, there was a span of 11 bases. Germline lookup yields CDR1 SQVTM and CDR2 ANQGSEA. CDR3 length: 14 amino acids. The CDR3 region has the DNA TGCAGCGTTGATGAGGGCACCATGAACACTGAAGCTTTCTTT. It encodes CSVDEGTMNTEAFF.

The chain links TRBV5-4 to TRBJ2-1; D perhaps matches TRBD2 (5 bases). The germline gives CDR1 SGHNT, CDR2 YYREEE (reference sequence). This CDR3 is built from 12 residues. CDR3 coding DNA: TGTGCGTGGGCGGGCGCGTACAATGAGCAGTTCTTC. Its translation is CAWAGAYNEQFF.

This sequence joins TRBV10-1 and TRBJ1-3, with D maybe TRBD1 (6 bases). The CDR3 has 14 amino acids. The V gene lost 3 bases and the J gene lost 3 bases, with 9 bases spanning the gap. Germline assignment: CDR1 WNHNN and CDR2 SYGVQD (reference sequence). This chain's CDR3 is CASSDRGGGNTIYF. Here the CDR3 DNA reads TGCGCCAGCAGTGACAGGGGTGGTGGAAACACCATATATTTT.

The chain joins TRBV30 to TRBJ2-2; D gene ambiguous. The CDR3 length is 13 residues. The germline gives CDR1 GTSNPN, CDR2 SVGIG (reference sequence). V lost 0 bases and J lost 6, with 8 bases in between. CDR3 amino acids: CAWSVWGPGELFF. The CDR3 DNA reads TGTGCCTGGAGTGTATGGGGTCCCGGGGAGCTGTTTTTT. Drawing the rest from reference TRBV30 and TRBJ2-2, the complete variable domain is SQTIHQWPATLVQPVGSPLSLECTVEGTSNPNLYWYRQAAGRGLQLLFYSVGIGQISSEVPQNLSASRPQDRQFILSSKKLLLSDSGFYLCAWSVWGPGELFFGEGSRLTVL.

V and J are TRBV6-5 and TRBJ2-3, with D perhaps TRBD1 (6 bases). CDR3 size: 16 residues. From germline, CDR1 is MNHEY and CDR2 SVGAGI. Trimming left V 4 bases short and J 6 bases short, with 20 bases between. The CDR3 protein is CASSFTQGLEGDTQYF. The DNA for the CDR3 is TGTGCCAGCAGTTTCACACAGGGTCTAGAGGGGGATACGCAGTATTTT.

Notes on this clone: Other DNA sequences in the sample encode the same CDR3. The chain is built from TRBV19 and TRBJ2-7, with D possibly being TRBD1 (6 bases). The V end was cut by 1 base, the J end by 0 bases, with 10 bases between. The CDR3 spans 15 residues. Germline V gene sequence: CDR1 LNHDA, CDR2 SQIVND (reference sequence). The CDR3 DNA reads TGTGCCAGTAGTATAGCCCAGGGGACCTCCTACGAGCAGTACTTC. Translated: CASSIAQGTSYEQYF.

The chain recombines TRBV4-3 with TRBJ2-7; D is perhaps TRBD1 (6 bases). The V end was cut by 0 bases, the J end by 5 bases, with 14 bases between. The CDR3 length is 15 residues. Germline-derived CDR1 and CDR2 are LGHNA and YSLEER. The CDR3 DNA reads TGCGCCAGCAGCCAAGAAACAGGGTATGGGGACGAGCAGTACTTC. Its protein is CASSQETGYGDEQYF.

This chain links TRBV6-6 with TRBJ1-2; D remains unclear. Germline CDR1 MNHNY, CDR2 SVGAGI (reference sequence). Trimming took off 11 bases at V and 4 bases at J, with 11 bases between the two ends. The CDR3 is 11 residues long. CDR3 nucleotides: TGTGCCGCCACGGGGTTCTATGGCTACACCTTC. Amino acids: CAATGFYGYTF.

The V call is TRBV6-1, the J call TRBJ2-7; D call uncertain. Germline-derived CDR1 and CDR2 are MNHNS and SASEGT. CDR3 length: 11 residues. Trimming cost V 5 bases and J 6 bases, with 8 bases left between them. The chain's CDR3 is CASSYTREQYF. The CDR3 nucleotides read TGTGCCAGCAGTTACACTCGCGAGCAGTACTTC.

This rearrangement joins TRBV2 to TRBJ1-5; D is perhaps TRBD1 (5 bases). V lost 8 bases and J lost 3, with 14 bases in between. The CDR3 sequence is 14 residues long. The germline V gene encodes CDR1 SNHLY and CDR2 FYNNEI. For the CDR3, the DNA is TGTGCCAGCGGGTACCCCGGGGCCAATCAGCCCCAGCATTTT. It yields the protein CASGYPGANQPQHF.

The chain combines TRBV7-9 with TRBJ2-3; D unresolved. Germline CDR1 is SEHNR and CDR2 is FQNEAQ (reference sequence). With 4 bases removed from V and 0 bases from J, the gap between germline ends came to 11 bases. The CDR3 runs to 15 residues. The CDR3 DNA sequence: TGTGCCAGCAGCTCCGCGCACCCTAGCACAGATACGCAGTATTTT. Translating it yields CASSSAHPSTDTQYF.

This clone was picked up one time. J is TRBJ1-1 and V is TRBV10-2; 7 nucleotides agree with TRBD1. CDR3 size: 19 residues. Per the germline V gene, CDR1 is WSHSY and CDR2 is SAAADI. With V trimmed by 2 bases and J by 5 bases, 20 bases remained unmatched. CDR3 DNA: TGCGCCAGCAGTGAGGCCTCGGACCGGAGTGGGACAGTAGATACTGAAGCTTTCTTT. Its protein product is CASSEASDRSGTVDTEAFF.

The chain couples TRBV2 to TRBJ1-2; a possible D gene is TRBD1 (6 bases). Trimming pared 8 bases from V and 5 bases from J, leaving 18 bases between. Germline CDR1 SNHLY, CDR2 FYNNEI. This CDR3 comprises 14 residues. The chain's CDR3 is CASGGGRRTYGYTF. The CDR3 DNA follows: TGTGCCAGCGGGGGCGGGAGGAGGACTTATGGCTACACCTTC.

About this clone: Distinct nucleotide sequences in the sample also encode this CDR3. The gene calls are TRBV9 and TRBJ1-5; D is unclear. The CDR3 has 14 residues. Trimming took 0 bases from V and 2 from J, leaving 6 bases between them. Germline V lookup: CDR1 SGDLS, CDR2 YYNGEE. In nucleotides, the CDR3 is TGTGCCAGCAGCGTAGGAGGCGGCAATCAGCCCCAGCATTTT. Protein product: CASSVGGGNQPQHF.

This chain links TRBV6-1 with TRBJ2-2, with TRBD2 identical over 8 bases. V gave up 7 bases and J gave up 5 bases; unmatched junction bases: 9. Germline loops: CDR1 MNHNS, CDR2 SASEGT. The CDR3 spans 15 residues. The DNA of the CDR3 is TGTGCCAGCACTACTAGCGGTAGTACAACCGGGGAGCTGTTTTTT. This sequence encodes CASTTSGSTTGELFF.

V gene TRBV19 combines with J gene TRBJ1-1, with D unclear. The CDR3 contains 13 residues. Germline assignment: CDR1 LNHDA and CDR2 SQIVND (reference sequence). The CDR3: CASRASRDTEAFF. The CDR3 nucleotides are TGTGCATCCCGGGCGTCGCGAGACACTGAAGCTTTCTTT. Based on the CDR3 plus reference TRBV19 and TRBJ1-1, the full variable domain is DGGITQSPKYLFRKEGQNVTLSCEQNLNHDAMYWYRQDPGQGLRLIYYSQIVNDFQKGDIAEGYSVSREKKESFPLTVTSAQKNPTAFYLCASRASRDTEAFFGQGTRLTVV.

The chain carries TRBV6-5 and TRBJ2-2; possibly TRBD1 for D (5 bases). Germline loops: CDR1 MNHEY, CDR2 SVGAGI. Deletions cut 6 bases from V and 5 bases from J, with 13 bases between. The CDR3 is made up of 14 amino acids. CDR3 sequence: CASRGLRITGELFF. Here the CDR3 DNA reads TGTGCCAGCAGGGGGCTTAGAATAACCGGGGAGCTGTTTTTT.

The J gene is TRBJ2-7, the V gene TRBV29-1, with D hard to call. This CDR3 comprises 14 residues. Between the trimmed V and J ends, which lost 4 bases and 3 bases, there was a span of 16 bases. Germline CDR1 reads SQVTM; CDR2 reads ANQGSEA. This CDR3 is CSVAPGSLDYEQYF. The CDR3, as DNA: TGCAGCGTTGCCCCCGGCAGCCTAGACTACGAGCAGTACTTC.

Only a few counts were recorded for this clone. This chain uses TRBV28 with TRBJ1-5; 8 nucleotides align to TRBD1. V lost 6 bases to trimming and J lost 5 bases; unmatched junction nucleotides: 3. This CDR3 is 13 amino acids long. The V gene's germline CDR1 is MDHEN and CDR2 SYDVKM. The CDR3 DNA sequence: TGTGCCAGCAGATTCAGGGGGCATCAGCCCCAGCATTTT. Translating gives CASRFRGHQPQHF.

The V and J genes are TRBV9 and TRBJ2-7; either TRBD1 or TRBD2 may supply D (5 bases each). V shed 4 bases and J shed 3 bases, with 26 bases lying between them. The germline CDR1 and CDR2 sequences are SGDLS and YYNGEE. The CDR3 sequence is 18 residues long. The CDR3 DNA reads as TGTGCCAGCAGCTTGGGGGTGGCAGCGAAGGAGATTCACTACGAGCAGTACTTC. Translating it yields CASSLGVAAKEIHYEQYF.

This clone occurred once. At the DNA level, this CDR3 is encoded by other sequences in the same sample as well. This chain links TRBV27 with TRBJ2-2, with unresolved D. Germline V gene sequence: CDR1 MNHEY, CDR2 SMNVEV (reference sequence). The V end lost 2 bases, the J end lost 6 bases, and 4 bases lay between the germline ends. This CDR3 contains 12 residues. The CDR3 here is CASSLSAGELFF. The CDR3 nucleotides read TGTGCCAGCAGTTTAAGCGCCGGGGAGCTGTTTTTT.